This T cell receptor beta chain derives from a study of T-cell memory formation after mild COVID-19. As for the study in general: TCR clusters mostly belonged to single donors.

Libraries for TCRalpha and TCRbeta carried sample barcodes and unique molecular identifiers via 5'RACE. MiXCR, run by TCRdb on the 5' RACE reads, gives a single entry per CDR3 protein. The sample yields around 430,000 distinct CDR3 sequences, approximately 16% seen once. This clonotype has just a few counts. The sequenced sample consisted of PBMCs or a T cell subset sorted from them (not recorded which). The TCR sequence derives from a man between 18 and 29 years old who had mild COVID-19 (a few samples of this study predate the infection). Cell type and time point are not known.

The CDR3 here is CASSWDRNYEQYF. CDR3 nucleotides: TGTGCCAGCAGTTGGGACCGGAACTACGAGCAGTACTTC. The chain combines TRBV6-1 with TRBJ2-7, with D possibly being TRBD1 or TRBD2 (5 bases each). The V gene lost 5 bases and the J gene lost 3 bases, with 11 bases spanning the gap. CDR3 size: 13 residues. Germline V CDR1 and CDR2: MNHNS, SASEGT.